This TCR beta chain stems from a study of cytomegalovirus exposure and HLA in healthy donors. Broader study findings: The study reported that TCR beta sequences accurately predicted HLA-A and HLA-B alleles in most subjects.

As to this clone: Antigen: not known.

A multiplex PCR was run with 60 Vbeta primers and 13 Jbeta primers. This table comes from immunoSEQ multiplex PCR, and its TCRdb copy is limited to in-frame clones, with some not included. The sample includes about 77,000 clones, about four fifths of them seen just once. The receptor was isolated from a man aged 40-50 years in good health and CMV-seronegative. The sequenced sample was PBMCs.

For the CDR3, the DNA is TGCGCCAGCAGCACCAGCACTAGTAGTCCCCAAGAGACCCAGTACTTC. Residues: CASSTSTSSPQETQYF. The rearrangement links TRBV5-1 to TRBJ2-5; TRBD2 is a possible D gene (5 bases). Trimming pared 4 bases from V and 1 base from J, leaving 17 bases between. The CDR3 spans 16 residues. Germline V lookup: CDR1 SGHRS, CDR2 YFSETQ.